This T cell receptor (beta chain) is from a study of beta chain features in type 1 diabetes (dated by TCRdb to the late 2010s). A note on the overall study: No differences in mean age, gender distribution, total cell number or subset yield were found between patients and healthy donors. A total of 107,917,701 sorted cells were examined across all samples, and RNA yield correlated strongly with the number of cells per subset. In the study, TCRB repertoires of sorted circulating CD4+ T cell subsets from recently diagnosed type 1 diabetes patients were compared with those of matched healthy donors. Whereas all 28 donors provided naive and central memory subsets, regulatory and stem cell-like memory subsets were isolated from just 8 patients and about 8 healthy donors. General conclusions and limits of the study: Because cDNA rather than genomic DNA was sequenced, highly expressing activated cells could have been over-represented, although no difference in activation and CD3 levels was found between groups. Fewer insertions and more nucleotide deletions at VDJ recombination sites were observed in patients with type 1 diabetes, implying thymic rearrangement abnormalities. Naive, central memory and regulatory TCRB repertoires appeared more similar among patients than among healthy donors. Type 1 diabetes patients showed a moderate but significant shortening of TCRB CDR3 length in all four CD4+ subsets. Shorter templates might have been favored by PCR, but patient and control samples were amplified and corrected together, so both groups would have been affected equally by any skew. Only small numbers of individuals were included in the HLA sub-analyses, which left unresolved whether HLA type had any influence on TCRB rearrangement.

V is cut by 0 bases and J by 8 bases, and the space between the germline ends is 18 bases. The CDR3 covers 16 residues, taking in both the cysteine and the phenylalanine. Only the CDR3 DNA is retained, 48 bases long and in frame from the first base. Reading the germline V gene (reference sequence) gives CDR1 SGHKS and CDR2 YYEKEE. Each donor gave one peripheral blood draw, averaging about 120 mL, which was collected into heparinised tubes. Using a panel that included CD45RO, CCR7, CD25, CD127, CD95 and CD27, naive, central memory, regulatory and stem cell-like memory CD4+ T cells were sorted on a BD FACSAria II. Purity was above 95% for every sorted population. PBMCs were isolated immediately by Lymphoprep density gradient centrifugation and stained directly without culture. So that batch effects would be minimized, each experiment stained and sorted samples in pairs, pairing one healthy donor with one patient.

All of the isolated RNA was reverse transcribed with the High Capacity cDNA Reverse Transcription Kit, so expressed TCRB transcripts were sequenced. Deep immunoSEQ sequencing was performed on naive, central memory and regulatory T cell samples, with an average of roughly 3.3 million total reads per sample. Sorted cells were lysed in RLT buffer and RNA was extracted with DNase-treated RNeasy Micro or Mini kits, depending on cell number. Each cell subset was processed separately to prevent cross-contamination, with patient and healthy donor samples processed together. TCRB sequences were amplified from cDNA with the immunoSEQ multiplex PCR, producing 87-bp fragments spanning the CDR3 region. Sequencing of the amplicons was done on the Illumina HiSeq platform. Processing in the source paper ran as follows. PCR bias was corrected computationally using synthetic template baselines, and reads within Hamming distance 2 were collapsed, with unmergeable singletons discarded. Reads were aligned against IMGT so that V, D and J genes, CDR3 length and insertions or deletions at six rearrangement sites could be assigned. Within each subset, clonotype counts were normalized to sorted cell number, after which true diversity and Gini coefficients were computed with the tcR R package. The overlap coefficient, calculated on TCRB nucleotide sequences, was used to measure repertoire sharing. This is the immuneACCESS table as TCRdb keeps it, with only in-frame sequences that have V and J called. A part of the clones is gone; compared with another copy, unresolved V genes explain less than half, and the rest is unexplained. D and trimming come from the DNA, and the V and J calls and clone size come from that table. This sample lists a few hundred thousand clones; 11% were detected once. The ten most abundant clones make up roughly 1.4% of the sample.

Ten or more counts support this clone. The clone's antigen remains unknown. No qualities accompany the bases; no much larger clone lies one base away. This sequence uses TRBV5-5 and TRBJ2-1, with no D gene named confidently. The source of this sequence is a man aged 18 to 29 in good health. Sequenced input: central memory CD4+ T cells from blood. The nucleotide sequence is TGTGCCAGCAGCTTGGGGCGGTTGGCCCGAGCGCATGAGCAGTTCTTC. Its protein reads: CASSLGRLARAHEQFF.